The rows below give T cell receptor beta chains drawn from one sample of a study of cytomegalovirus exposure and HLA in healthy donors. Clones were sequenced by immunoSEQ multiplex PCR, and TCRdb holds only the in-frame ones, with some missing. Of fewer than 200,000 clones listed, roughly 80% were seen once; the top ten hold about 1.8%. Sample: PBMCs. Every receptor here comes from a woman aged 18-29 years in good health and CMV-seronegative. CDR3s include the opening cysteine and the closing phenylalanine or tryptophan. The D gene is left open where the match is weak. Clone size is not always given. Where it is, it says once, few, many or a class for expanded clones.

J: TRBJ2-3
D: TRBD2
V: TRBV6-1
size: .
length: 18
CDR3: CASSERLAGEVSTDTQYF
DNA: TGTGCCAGCAGTGAAAGACTAGCGGGAGAAGTGTCCACAGATACGCAGTATTTT

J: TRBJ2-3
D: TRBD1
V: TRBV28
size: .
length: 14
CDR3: CASSLQGAGDTQYF
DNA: TGTGCCAGCAGCCTTCAGGGGGCTGGGGATACGCAGTATTTT

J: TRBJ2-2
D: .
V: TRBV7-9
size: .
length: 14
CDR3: CASRQPGTTGELFF
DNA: TGTGCCAGCAGACAACCGGGAACCACCGGGGAGCTGTTTTTT

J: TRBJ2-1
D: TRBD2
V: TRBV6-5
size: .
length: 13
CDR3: CASSPTRGYEQFF
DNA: TGTGCCAGCAGCCCAACGCGGGGGTATGAGCAGTTCTTC

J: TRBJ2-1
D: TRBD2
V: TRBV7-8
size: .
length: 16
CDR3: CASSLVVAGDYNEQFF
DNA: TGTGCCAGCAGCTTAGTTGTGGCGGGGGACTACAATGAGCAGTTCTTC

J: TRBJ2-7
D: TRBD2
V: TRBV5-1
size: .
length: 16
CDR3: CASSPGTSGRAGEQYF
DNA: TGCGCCAGCAGCCCCGGGACTAGCGGGAGGGCGGGGGAGCAGTACTTC

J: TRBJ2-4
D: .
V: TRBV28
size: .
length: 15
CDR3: CASSLQGLAKNIQYF
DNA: TGTGCCAGCAGTTTACAGGGTCTGGCCAAAAACATTCAGTACTTC

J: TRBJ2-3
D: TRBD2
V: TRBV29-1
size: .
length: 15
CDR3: CSTQGLAGGTDTQYF
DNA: TGCAGCACACAAGGACTAGCGGGAGGCACAGATACGCAGTATTTT

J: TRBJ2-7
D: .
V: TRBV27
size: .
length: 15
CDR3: CASSFSGTGTYEQYF
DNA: TGTGCCAGCAGTTTTAGCGGGACAGGGACCTACGAGCAGTACTTC

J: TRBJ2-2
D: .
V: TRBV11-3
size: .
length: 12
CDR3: CASSPLAGELFF
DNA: TGTGCCAGCAGTCCACTAGCTGGGGAGCTGTTTTTT

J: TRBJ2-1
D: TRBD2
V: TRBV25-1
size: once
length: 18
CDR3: CASSSVPGLAGALGEQFF
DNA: TGTGCCAGCAGTAGTGTACCGGGACTAGCGGGAGCCCTTGGAGAGCAGTTCTTC

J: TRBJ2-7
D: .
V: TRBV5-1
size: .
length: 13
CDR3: CASSFQTFYEQYF
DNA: TGCGCCAGCAGCTTCCAGACTTTCTACGAGCAGTACTTC

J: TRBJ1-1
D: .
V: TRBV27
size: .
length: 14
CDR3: CASSFQGSLTEAFF
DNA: TGTGCCAGCAGTTTTCAGGGGTCCCTCACTGAAGCTTTCTTT

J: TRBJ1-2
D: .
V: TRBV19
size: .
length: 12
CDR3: CASSILRDGYTF
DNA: TGTGCCAGTAGTATCCTACGGGATGGCTACACCTTC

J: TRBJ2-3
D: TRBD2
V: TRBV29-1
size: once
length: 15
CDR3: CSVEDGAGDTDTQYF
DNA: TGCAGCGTTGAAGATGGTGCGGGGGACACAGATACGCAGTATTTT

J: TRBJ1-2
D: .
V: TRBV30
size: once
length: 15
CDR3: CAWSLDSSLPYGYTF
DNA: TGTGCCTGGAGTTTGGACAGCTCCCTCCCCTATGGCTACACCTTC

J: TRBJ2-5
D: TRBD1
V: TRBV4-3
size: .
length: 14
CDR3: CASSQADRGETQYF
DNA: TGCGCCAGCAGCCAAGCGGACAGGGGAGAGACCCAGTACTTC

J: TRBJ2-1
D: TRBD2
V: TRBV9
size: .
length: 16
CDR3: CASSVGSGGGWYEQFF
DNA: TGTGCCAGCAGCGTAGGAAGCGGGGGGGGGTGGTATGAGCAGTTCTTC

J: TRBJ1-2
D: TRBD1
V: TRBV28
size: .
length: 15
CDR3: CASTLRGTGGLGYTF
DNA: TGTGCCAGCACCCTACGGGGCACAGGGGGCCTGGGCTACACCTTC

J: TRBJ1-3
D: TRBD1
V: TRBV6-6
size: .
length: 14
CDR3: CASSLTGSGNTIYF
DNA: TGTGCCAGCAGCTTGACAGGGTCCGGAAACACCATATATTTT

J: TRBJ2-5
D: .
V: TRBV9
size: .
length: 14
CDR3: CASSVSLRGETQYF
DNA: TGTGCCAGCAGCGTAAGCCTTAGGGGAGAGACCCAGTACTTC

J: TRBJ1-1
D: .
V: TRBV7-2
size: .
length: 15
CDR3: CASSPQTGLGTEAFF
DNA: TGTGCCAGCAGCCCGCAGACAGGTTTGGGCACTGAAGCTTTCTTT

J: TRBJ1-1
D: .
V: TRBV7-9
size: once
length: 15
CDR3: CASSLGLGEGTEAFF
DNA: TGTGCCAGCAGCCTGGGTCTGGGCGAGGGCACTGAAGCTTTCTTT

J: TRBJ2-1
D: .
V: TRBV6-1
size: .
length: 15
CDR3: CASSASGTPYNEQFF
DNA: TGTGCCAGCAGTGCTTCCGGGACTCCGTACAATGAGCAGTTCTTC

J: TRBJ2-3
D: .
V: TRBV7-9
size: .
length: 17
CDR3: CASSFRASRRGTDTQYF
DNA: TGTGCCAGCAGCTTCCGGGCTAGCAGGAGAGGCACAGATACGCAGTATTTT

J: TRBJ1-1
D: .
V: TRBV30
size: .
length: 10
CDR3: CAWIRGEAFF
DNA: TGTGCCTGGATTCGGGGTGAAGCTTTCTTT

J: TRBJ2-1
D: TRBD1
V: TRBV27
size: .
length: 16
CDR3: CASSSTGTGVYNEQFF
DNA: TGTGCCAGCAGCTCGACCGGGACAGGGGTTTACAATGAGCAGTTCTTC

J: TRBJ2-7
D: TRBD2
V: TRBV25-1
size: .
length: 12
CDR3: CASRREGYEQYF
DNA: TGTGCCAGCCGTCGGGAGGGATACGAGCAGTACTTC

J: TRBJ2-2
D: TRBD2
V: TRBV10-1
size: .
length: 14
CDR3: CASSLAGGAGELFF
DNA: TGCGCCAGCAGTTTAGCGGGAGGTGCCGGGGAGCTGTTTTTT

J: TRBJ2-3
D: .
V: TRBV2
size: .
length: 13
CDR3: CASLGTSTDTQYF
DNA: TGTGCCAGCCTAGGCACCAGCACAGATACGCAGTATTTT

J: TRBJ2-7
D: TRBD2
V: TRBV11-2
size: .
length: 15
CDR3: CASSMGLAAGYEQYF
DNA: TGTGCCAGCAGCATGGGACTAGCAGCCGGGTACGAGCAGTACTTC

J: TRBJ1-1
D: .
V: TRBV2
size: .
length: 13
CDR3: CASSTGFNTEAFF
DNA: TGTGCCAGCAGTACAGGGTTCAACACTGAAGCTTTCTTT

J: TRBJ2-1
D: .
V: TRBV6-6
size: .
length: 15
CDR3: CASSSARGSYNEQFF
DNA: TGTGCCAGCAGCTCGGCTAGGGGCTCCTACAATGAGCAGTTCTTC

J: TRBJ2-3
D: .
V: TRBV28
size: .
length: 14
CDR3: CASSSGLSTDTQYF
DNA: TGTGCCAGCAGTTCGGGACTTTCGACAGATACGCAGTATTTT

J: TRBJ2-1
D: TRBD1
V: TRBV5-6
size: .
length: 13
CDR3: CASSFASGGEQFF
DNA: TGTGCCAGCAGCTTCGCATCAGGGGGTGAGCAGTTCTTC

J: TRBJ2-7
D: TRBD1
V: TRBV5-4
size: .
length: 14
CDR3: CASSPKGQWYEQYF
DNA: TGTGCCAGCAGCCCAAAGGGACAGTGGTACGAGCAGTACTTC

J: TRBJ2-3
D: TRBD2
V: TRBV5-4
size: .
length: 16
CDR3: CASSEMTSGFADTQYF
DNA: TGTGCCAGCAGCGAGATGACTAGCGGGTTCGCAGATACGCAGTATTTT

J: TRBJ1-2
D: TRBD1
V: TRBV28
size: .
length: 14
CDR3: CASTQIQGENGYTF
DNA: TGTGCCAGCACCCAAATACAGGGGGAAAACGGCTACACCTTC

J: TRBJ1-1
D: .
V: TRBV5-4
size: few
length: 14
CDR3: CASSLDSQGPGAFF
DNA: TGTGCCAGCAGCTTGGACAGCCAGGGGCCTGGAGCTTTCTTT

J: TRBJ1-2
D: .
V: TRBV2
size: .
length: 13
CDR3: CASSEAKVAGYTF
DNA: TGTGCCAGCAGTGAAGCCAAAGTAGCTGGCTACACCTTC

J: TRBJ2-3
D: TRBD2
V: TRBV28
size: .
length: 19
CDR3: CASSPGGSGREVATDTQYF
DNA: TGTGCCAGCAGTCCAGGGGGTAGCGGGAGGGAAGTAGCCACAGATACGCAGTATTTT

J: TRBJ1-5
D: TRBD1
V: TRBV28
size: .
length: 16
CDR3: CASRFSGTGSRQPQHF
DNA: TGTGCCAGCAGGTTTTCCGGGACAGGGAGTCGTCAGCCCCAGCATTTT

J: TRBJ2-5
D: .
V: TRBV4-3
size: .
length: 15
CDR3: CASSPDTNPRGTQYF
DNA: TGCGCCAGCAGCCCCGACACGAACCCTAGGGGAACCCAGTACTTC

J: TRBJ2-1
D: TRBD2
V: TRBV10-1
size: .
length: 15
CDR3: CASSPSGDYYNEQFF
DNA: TGCGCCAGCAGTCCTAGCGGGGATTACTACAATGAGCAGTTCTTC

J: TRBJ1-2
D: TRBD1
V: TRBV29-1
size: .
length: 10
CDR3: CSVRDSLSTF
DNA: TGCAGCGTTAGGGACAGCCTTTCCACCTTC

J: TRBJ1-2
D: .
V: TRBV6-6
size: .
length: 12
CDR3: CASSENGYGYTF
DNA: TGTGCCAGCAGTGAGAACGGGTATGGCTACACCTTC

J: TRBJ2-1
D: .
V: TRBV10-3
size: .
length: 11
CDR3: CAISGLGEQFF
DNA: TGTGCCATCAGTGGGCTAGGCGAGCAGTTCTTC

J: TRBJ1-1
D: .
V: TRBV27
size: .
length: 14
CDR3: CASSSLIGQSEAFF
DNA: TGTGCCAGCAGTTCCTTAATCGGACAGTCTGAAGCTTTCTTT

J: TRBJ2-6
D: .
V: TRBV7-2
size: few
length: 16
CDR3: CASSAQTGPGANVLTF
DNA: TGTGCCAGCAGCGCTCAAACAGGGCCCGGGGCCAACGTCCTGACTTTC

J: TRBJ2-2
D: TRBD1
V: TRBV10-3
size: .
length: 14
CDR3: CAISLGQGEEELFF
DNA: TGTGCCATCAGTTTGGGACAGGGCGAAGAGGAGCTGTTTTTT

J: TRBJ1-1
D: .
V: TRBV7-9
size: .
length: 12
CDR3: CSSSLDPHSAFF
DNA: TGTTCCAGCAGCTTAGATCCCCACAGTGCTTTCTTT

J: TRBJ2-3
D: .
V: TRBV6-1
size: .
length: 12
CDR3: CASSELTDTQYF
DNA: TGTGCCAGCAGTGAGCTAACAGATACGCAGTATTTT

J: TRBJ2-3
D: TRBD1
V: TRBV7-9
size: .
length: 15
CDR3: CASSPGQGAADTQYF
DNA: TGTGCCAGCAGCCCCGGACAGGGGGCGGCAGATACGCAGTATTTT

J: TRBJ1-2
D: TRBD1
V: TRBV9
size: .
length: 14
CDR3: CASSSRTGDAGYTF
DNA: TGTGCCAGCAGCTCACGGACAGGCGACGCAGGCTACACCTTC

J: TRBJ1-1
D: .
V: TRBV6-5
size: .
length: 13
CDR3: CASSSRANTEAFF
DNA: TGTGCCAGCAGTTCGAGGGCGAACACTGAAGCTTTCTTT

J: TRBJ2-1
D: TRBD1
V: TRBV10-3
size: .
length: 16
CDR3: CAISEKGTDLYNEQFF
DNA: TGTGCCATCAGCGAAAAGGGGACAGATCTATACAATGAGCAGTTCTTC

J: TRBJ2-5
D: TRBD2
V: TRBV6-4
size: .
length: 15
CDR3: CASSGLAGGRETQYF
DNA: TGTGCCAGCAGCGGACTAGCGGGAGGGCGGGAGACCCAGTACTTC

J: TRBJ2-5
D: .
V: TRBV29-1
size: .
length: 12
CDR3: CSVGEGRETQYF
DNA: TGCAGCGTTGGTGAGGGGAGGGAGACCCAGTACTTC

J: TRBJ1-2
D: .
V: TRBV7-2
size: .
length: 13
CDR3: CASSLGPSNGYTF
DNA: TGTGCCAGCAGCTTAGGTCCGAGCAATGGCTACACCTTC

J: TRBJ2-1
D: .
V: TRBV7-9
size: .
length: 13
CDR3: CASSCPGCNEQFF
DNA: TGTGCCAGCAGCTGCCCGGGTTGCAATGAGCAGTTCTTC